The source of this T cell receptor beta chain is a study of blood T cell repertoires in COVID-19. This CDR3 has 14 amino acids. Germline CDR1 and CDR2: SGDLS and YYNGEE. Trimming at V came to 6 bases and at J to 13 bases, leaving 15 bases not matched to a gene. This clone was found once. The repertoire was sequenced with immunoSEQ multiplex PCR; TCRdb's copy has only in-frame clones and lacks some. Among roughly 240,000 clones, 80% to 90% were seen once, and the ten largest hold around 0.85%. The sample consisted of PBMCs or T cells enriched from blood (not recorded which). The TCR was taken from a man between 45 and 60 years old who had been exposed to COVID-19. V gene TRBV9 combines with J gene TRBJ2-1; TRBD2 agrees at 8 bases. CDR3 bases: TGTGCCAGCACTTTAGCAAGCGGGGGTTCTGAACAGTTCTTC. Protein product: CASTLASGGSEQFF.